The source of this T cell receptor beta chain is a study of T cells after posttransplantation cyclophosphamide. General study points: Skin or GI-infiltrating T cells shared few TRB sequences with blood. TRB clonality was highly associated with recipient CMV seropositivity and reactivation. Donor-recipient repertoire similarity was low at 1-2 months, rising over year one.

Note on this clone: Its antigen is unidentified.

Sequenced by immunoSEQ multiplex PCR; TCRdb stores in-frame clones only, minus some. This sample has 3,000 to 4,000 clones; around 68% occur once, and the top ten carry more than 20%. V gave up 4 bases and J gave up 4 bases, with 20 bases separating them. There are 16 residues in the CDR3. Germline CDR1 and CDR2: SGHRS and YFSETQ. The chain has TRBV5-1 and TRBJ1-2; D perhaps matches TRBD1 (5 bases). The specimen was memory CD8+ T cells sorted from blood. The TCR comes from a man aged 25 to 40 in good health and a related stem cell transplant donor. The CDR3 here is CASSPEVRSGRYGYTF. The DNA for the CDR3 is TGCGCCAGCAGCCCAGAAGTCCGTTCAGGGCGCTATGGCTACACCTTC.